The following is a TCR beta chain sequence with its context. No cognate antigen has been identified for it. Nothing much larger sits one base from this clone, and base qualities are not available. Relative to germline, V is missing 2 bases and J is missing 1 base, with 1 base of the junction outside any gene match. The CDR3 runs 16 amino acids, cysteine and phenylalanine included. Only the CDR3 DNA is retained, 48 bases long and in frame from the first base. The CDR1 and CDR2 encoded by the germline V gene are SGHAT and FQNNGV. The data belong to a study of blood T cell repertoires in COVID-19 (dated by TCRdb to the early 2020s). Some background on the complete study: The collaborator samples originated in the United States, Italy and Spain and spanned the acute and convalescent phases of COVID-19. The material from the prospective study consisted of cDNA or gDNA derived from T cells, B-cell-depleted T cells, or PBMCs. Deeply sampled blood TCRbeta repertoires from subjects exposed to, actively infected with, or recovered from COVID-19 were included in the dataset. A freely available public database, intended as a resource for researchers studying the immune response to SARS-CoV-2, is where the repertoires were released. The samples were drawn from two sources: the first 160 participants of the ongoing ImmuneRACE study, and 1,000 to 1,500 subjects contributed by 6 global collaborators. Sample metadata almost always included a de-identified subject ID, COVID-19 status, age in years and sex. Where available, HLA class I and class II types were obtained from metadata supplied by the sample provider rather than from assay-based typing.

Collaborating institutions collected whole blood in K2EDTA tubes following their own protocols. Collaborator samples were shipped for TCRbeta analysis as frozen whole blood, isolated PBMCs, or DNA extracted from either sample type. TCRbeta CDR3 regions were amplified from genomic DNA by means of the immunoSEQ Assay, a bias-controlled multiplex PCR. As for the original processing: The number of nucleated cells in each sample was estimated from the amplification of reference gene primers within the assay. To quantify the absolute abundance of each unique TCRbeta CDR3 rearrangement, sequence reads were collapsed and filtered. For each sample, productive Simpson clonality was calculated by taking the square root of Simpson's diversity index across productive rearrangements. TCRdb limited this immuneACCESS table to in-frame rearrangements with V and J called. A share of clones is missing; checked studies link under half to unresolved V genes, and the rest is unexplained. V and J calls and clone size are those listed in that table; D and trimming were worked out from the DNA. Here the sample has over 95,000 clones; roughly 84% occur a single time. About 2% of the sample is held by the ten biggest clonotypes.

General study outcomes and caveats: Clinical and demographic metadata were provided uncurated, with the amount varying by source and participant.

The sequence came from a man between 65 and 85 years old with active or convalescent COVID-19. Recombination joined TRBV11-2 with TRBJ1-6, with 8 bases aligning to TRBD1. The source material was peripheral blood. The DNA reads as follows: TGTGCCAGCAGCTTAACAGGGGGTTCCTATAATTCACCCCTCCACTTT. Its protein is CASSLTGGSYNSPLHF.